Each of the 11 T cell receptor beta chains below was sequenced from the same sample in a study of cytomegalovirus exposure and HLA in healthy donors (dated by TCRdb to the late 2010s). Library prep was done by the immunoSEQ multiplex PCR assay. A mixture of 60 forward primers for TCR Vbeta segments and 13 reverse primers for TCR Jbeta segments was used in the multiplex PCR. The table was pulled from immuneACCESS by TCRdb, which kept in-frame rearrangements only. Such tables lose some clones; where checked, under half of the loss comes from unresolved V genes, and the rest has no known cause. The sample includes about 150,000 clones, with approximately 80% observed a single time. The ten largest clonotypes hold over 1.3% of the sample. Sequencing was done on a sample of PBMCs. These receptors came from a woman aged 40-49 years in good health and CMV-seronegative.

Only one count was recorded for this clone. The chain couples TRBV28 to TRBJ2-1; 7 nucleotides align to TRBD1. Germline CDR1 is MDHEN and CDR2 is SYDVKM. With V trimmed by 5 bases and J by 3 bases, 7 bases remained unmatched. There are 15 residues in the CDR3. The CDR3 region is CASSRADRIYNEQFF. CDR3 DNA sequence: TGTGCCAGCAGTCGAGCGGACAGGATCTACAATGAGCAGTTCTTC.

CDR3 sequence (DNA): TGCGCCAGCAAGACAGGGGATCAGCCCCAGCATTTT. Translation: CASKTGDQPQHF. The chain employs TRBV10-2 and TRBJ1-5; 8 nucleotides match TRBD1. CDR1 is WSHSY and CDR2 is SAAADI in the germline V gene. J lost 5 bases, V lost 7 bases, and 1 base had no gene match. The CDR3 is 12 amino acids.

This chain connects TRBV9 to TRBJ1-6; D ambiguous. Germline lookup yields CDR1 SGDLS and CDR2 YYNGEE. Trimming stripped 9 bases from V and 12 bases from J, with 16 bases between. CDR3 length: 12 residues. CDR3 sequence: CATGSLEGPLHF. CDR3 nucleotides: TGTGCCACCGGGAGCTTGGAGGGACCCCTCCACTTT. Using reference TRBV9 and TRBJ1-6 for the parts outside the CDR3, the full variable domain is DSGVTQTPKHLITATGQRVTLRCSPRSGDLSVYWYQQSLDQGLQFLIQYYNGEERAKGNILERFSAQQFPDLHSELNLSSLELGDSALYFCATGSLEGPLHFGNGTRLTVT.

This chain links TRBV15 with TRBJ1-2, with a tentative D call TRBD1 (5 bases). Germline V lookup: CDR1 LNHNV, CDR2 YYDKDF (reference sequence). This CDR3 contains 13 residues. V lost 0 bases and J lost 5, with 7 bases in between. CDR3 sequence reads: CATSRDGAYGYTF. As DNA, the CDR3 is TGTGCCACCAGCAGAGATGGGGCGTATGGCTACACCTTC.

This chain uses TRBV5-1 with TRBJ1-1; possible D gene TRBD1, 6 bases. Germline values: CDR1 SGHRS, CDR2 YFSETQ. CDR3 length: 15 residues. V was pared by 6 bases and J by 1 base, with 16 bases between. The CDR3: CASKGGEGRNTEAFF. The CDR3 coding sequence is TGCGCCAGCAAAGGGGGAGAGGGACGGAACACTGAAGCTTTCTTT.

This clone appeared a few times. In nucleotides, the CDR3 is TGTGCCAGCAGTTTTATCGGGGACTACGAGCAGTACTTC. Amino acid sequence: CASSFIGDYEQYF. This rearrangement joins TRBV6-5 to TRBJ2-7; TRBD2 is a possible D gene (5 bases). The CDR3 spans 13 residues. Germline loops: CDR1 MNHEY, CDR2 SVGAGI. Trimming removed 4 bases from V and 3 bases from J, with 10 bases in between.

The V call is TRBV27, the J call TRBJ1-2; 9 nucleotides line up with TRBD1. Trimming at V came to 7 bases and at J to 1 base, leaving 7 bases not matched to a gene. Germline CDR1 and CDR2: MNHEY and SMNVEV (reference sequence). The CDR3 extends over 15 amino acids. CDR3 in DNA: TGTGCCAGCAAGGAACAGGGGGCGGATAACTATGGCTACACCTTC. The encoded protein is CASKEQGADNYGYTF.

V and J are TRBV30 and TRBJ2-1; 11 nucleotides line up with TRBD1. The V and J ends lost 1 base and 6 bases, in that order; junction bases with no gene match: 5. This CDR3 is 15 amino acids long. Germline V gene lookup returns CDR1 GTSNPN and CDR2 SVGIG (reference sequence). The chain's CDR3 is CAWSAGTGGSNEQFF. CDR3 DNA sequence: TGTGCCTGGAGTGCCGGGACAGGGGGTAGCAATGAGCAGTTCTTC.

CDR3 nucleotides: TGTGCCAGCAGTAAACGACAGGGTAGCTCCTACGGCAATCAGCCCCAGCATTTT. Encoded protein: CASSKRQGSSYGNQPQHF. V usage is TRBV28 and J usage is TRBJ1-5, with 7 bases fitting TRBD1. CDR1 and CDR2 from the germline V gene are MDHEN and SYDVKM. Unmatched junction bases numbered 15, after V lost 5 bases and J lost 2 bases. The CDR3 length is 18 residues.

This clone has just one count. The chain employs TRBV2 and TRBJ2-2; a possible D gene is TRBD2 (5 bases). Germline V gives CDR1 SNHLY, CDR2 FYNNEI. There are 17 residues in the CDR3. The V end lost 5 bases, the J end lost 0 bases, and 16 bases lay between the germline ends. The CDR3 DNA is TGTGCCAGCAGTCCTGATGGACTGATCGCGAACACCGGGGAGCTGTTTTTT. It yields the protein CASSPDGLIANTGELFF. Looking up the rest from reference TRBV2 and TRBJ2-2 gives the full variable domain: EPEVTQTPSHQVTQMGQEVILRCVPISNHLYFYWYRQILGQKVEFLVSFYNNEISEKSEIFDDQFSVERPDGSNFTLKIRSTKLEDSAMYFCASSPDGLIANTGELFFGEGSRLTVL.

This clone was seen only a few times. The rearrangement uses TRBV2 and TRBJ2-5; TRBD2 agrees at 8 bases. V lost 3 bases to trimming and J lost 5 bases; unmatched junction nucleotides: 8. The V gene's germline CDR1 is SNHLY and CDR2 FYNNEI. This CDR3 region has 15 residues. CDR3: CASSDPGGQQETQYF. The CDR3 bases are TGTGCCAGCAGTGATCCGGGGGGGCAGCAGGAGACCCAGTACTTC.